One and the same sample provided the 9 T cell receptor beta chains below, sequenced in a study of T cells in Graves' hyperthyroidism and ophthalmopathy. RNA transcripts served as the template for amplifying TCR beta CDR3 regions. Initially, a first-round RT-PCR of the TCR CDR3 employed the HTBI primer set. MiXCR, applied by TCRdb to the multiplex PCR reads, yields one record per CDR3 protein. Here the sample spans roughly 560,000 distinct CDR3 sequences, roughly 14% being singletons. The sample taken for sequencing was blood. These receptors were collected from a woman in her 40s with Graves' ophthalmopathy.

At least ten counts were recorded for this clonotype. The rearrangement joins TRBV28 to TRBJ2-5, with a possible D match to TRBD1 (7 bases). Germline values: CDR1 MDHEN, CDR2 SYDVKM. V was clipped by 4 bases and J by 4 bases, with 13 bases between them. The CDR3 spans 14 residues. DNA for the CDR3: TGTGCCAGCAGTTCGGAGGGGGCACGAGAGACCCAGTACTTC. Translated, it gives CASSSEGARETQYF.

This clonotype was counted many times. The chain links TRBV29-1 to TRBJ1-2; D is ambiguous. Trimming cost V 3 bases and J 6 bases, with 11 bases left between them. Germline V lookup: CDR1 SQVTM, CDR2 ANQGSEA. CDR3 length: 12 residues. CDR3 bases: TGCAGCGTTGAGTCGAGTGCGAATGGCTACACCTTC. Protein sequence: CSVESSANGYTF. The whole variable domain, filled in from reference TRBV29-1 and TRBJ1-2, reads SAVISQKPSRDICQRGTSLTIQCQVDSQVTMMFWYRQQPGQSLTLIATANQGSEATYESGFVIDKFPISRPNLTFSTLTVSNMSPEDSSIYLCSVESSANGYTFGSGTRLTVV.

A few counts support this clonotype. This chain joins TRBV9 and TRBJ1-2; D gene ambiguous. The CDR3 runs to 14 residues. V was pared by 4 bases and J by 3 bases, with 13 bases between. Germline assignment: CDR1 SGDLS and CDR2 YYNGEE. The CDR3 spells CASSPVAPDYGYTF. CDR3 DNA sequence: TGTGCCAGCAGCCCTGTGGCTCCCGACTATGGCTACACCTTC. Full variable domain (outside the CDR3, taken from reference TRBV9 and TRBJ1-2): DSGVTQTPKHLITATGQRVTLRCSPRSGDLSVYWYQQSLDQGLQFLIQYYNGEERAKGNILERFSAQQFPDLHSELNLSSLELGDSALYFCASSPVAPDYGYTFGSGTRLTVV.

About this clonotype: A read error may explain this, as a much larger clone is one base away. The chain has TRBV5-1 and TRBJ1-5, with TRBD1 matching 7 bases. The V and J ends lost 0 bases and 3 bases, in that order; junction bases with no gene match: 3. The germline CDR1 and CDR2 sequences are SGHRS and YFSETQ. This CDR3 spans 15 amino acids. CDR3 residues: CASSLGQGNNQPQHF. Written as DNA, the CDR3 is TGCGCCAGCAGCTTGGGACAGGGCAACAATCAGCCCCAGCATTTT.

This clonotype was found many times. The V call is TRBV6-2 or TRBV6-3, the J call TRBJ2-2; the match to TRBD2 covers 14 bases. V was pared by 4 bases and J by 2 bases, with 9 bases of the junction left unmatched. The germline V gene encodes CDR1 MNHEY and CDR2 SVGEGT. This CDR3 comprises 19 residues. CDR3 protein: CASSSARLAGGPNTGELFF. CDR3 bases: TGTGCCAGCAGTTCCGCAAGACTAGCGGGAGGGCCCAACACCGGGGAGCTGTTTTTT.

This clonotype has ten or more counts. The rearrangement uses TRBV12-3 or TRBV12-4 and TRBJ1-6, with unresolved D. V shed 4 bases and J shed 8 bases, with 9 bases lying between them. The CDR3 length is 13 residues. This chain's CDR3 is CASSYQKYSPLHF. DNA for the CDR3: TGTGCCAGCAGTTACCAAAAATATTCACCCCTCCACTTT.

The sample holds a few counts of this clonotype. The rearrangement joins TRBV28 to TRBJ2-2; D is possibly TRBD1 (6 bases). Germline CDR1 is MDHEN and CDR2 is SYDVKM. This CDR3 has 14 amino acids. Trimming cost V 3 bases and J 4 bases, with 9 bases left between them. This CDR3 reads CASSFTGFTGELFF. The DNA for the CDR3 is TGTGCCAGCAGTTTTACAGGGTTCACCGGGGAGCTGTTTTTT. The whole variable domain, filled in from reference TRBV28 and TRBJ2-2, reads DVKVTQSSRYLVKRTGEKVFLECVQDMDHENMFWYRQDPGLGLRLIYFSYDVKMKEKGDIPEGYSVSREKKERFSLILESASTNQTSMYLCASSFTGFTGELFFGEGSRLTVL.

This clonotype occurred many times. The CDR3 region is CASSGAGEAAYEQYF. The CDR3 DNA follows: TGTGCCAGCAGTGGGGCGGGAGAGGCAGCCTACGAGCAGTACTTC. The chain uses TRBV2 and TRBJ2-7, with 7 bases lining up with TRBD2. CDR1 is SNHLY, CDR2 FYNNEI, per germline. Trimming took 4 bases from V and 2 from J; bases not matched to a gene: 8. This CDR3 has 15 amino acids.

This clonotype has a single count. The chain combines TRBV5-1 with TRBJ1-1, with D possibly matching TRBD1 (5 bases). Trimming left V 1 base short and J 11 bases short, with 27 bases between. Germline values: CDR1 SGHRS, CDR2 YFSETQ. The CDR3 is 17 residues long. CDR3 in amino acids: CASSLSRTPGSDQLAFF. CDR3 in DNA: TGCGCCAGCAGCTTGTCAAGGACACCGGGGTCCGATCAATTGGCTTTCTTT.